Listed here are 8 T cell receptor beta chains from one sample, sequenced in a study of blood T cell repertoires in COVID-19. Only in-frame clones appear in the TCRdb table, and some are missing; sequencing was by immunoSEQ multiplex PCR. The sample contains hundreds of thousands of clones, about 85% of which appear only once. The material sequenced was peripheral blood. Receptors originate from a woman younger than 30 with acute or convalescent COVID-19.

This chain's CDR3 is CASSLLGREGLGTGELFF. CDR3 in DNA: TGTGCCAGCAGCTTACTCGGGCGGGAGGGCCTGGGCACCGGGGAGCTGTTTTTT. The rearrangement joins TRBV7-8 to TRBJ2-2; 9 bases map to TRBD2. The ends lost 2 bases at V and 4 bases at J; junction bases unmatched: 11. The CDR3 contains 18 residues. The germline gives CDR1 SGHVS, CDR2 FQNEAQ.

V is TRBV5-1 and J is TRBJ1-3; D perhaps matches TRBD1 (6 bases). Germline values: CDR1 SGHRS, CDR2 YFSETQ. CDR3 size: 14 residues. Trimming took off 4 bases at V and 2 bases at J, with 10 bases between the two ends. The CDR3 sequence: CASSPGTPGNTIYF. CDR3 sequence (DNA): TGCGCCAGCAGCCCGGGGACACCTGGAAACACCATATATTTT. The variable domain in full, with the rest retrieved from reference TRBV5-1 and TRBJ1-3, is KAGVTQTPRYLIKTRGQQVTLSCSPISGHRSVSWYQQTPGQGLQFLFEYFSETQRNKGNFPGRFSGRQFSNSRSEMNVSTLELGDSALYLCASSPGTPGNTIYFGEGSWLTVV.

The chain is built from TRBV9 and TRBJ1-6; the D is unclear. In germline, CDR1 is SGDLS, CDR2 YYNGEE. V was trimmed by 4 bases and J by 10 bases, leaving 15 bases between them. The CDR3 consists of 14 residues. The DNA of the CDR3 is TGTGCCAGCAGCCTCGGGGAGCTGCAATCACCCCTCCACTTT. Its protein product is CASSLGELQSPLHF.

This clone has only one observation. The chain has TRBV5-1 and TRBJ2-2; D call uncertain. CDR1 and CDR2 from the germline V gene are SGHRS and YFSETQ. The CDR3 loop spans 14 amino acids. V was trimmed by 3 bases and J by 6 bases, leaving 12 bases between them. In DNA, the CDR3 is TGCGCCAGCAGCTCCTCTGAGGCCTCCGGGGAGCTGTTTTTT. Translating gives CASSSSEASGELFF.

CDR3 protein: CAISELGGSGETQYF. The CDR3 nucleotides are TGTGCCATCAGTGAGCTCGGCGGGAGCGGGGAGACCCAGTACTTC. The gene calls are TRBV10-3 and TRBJ2-5, with TRBD2 identical over 7 bases. Germline values: CDR1 ENHRY, CDR2 SYGVKD. The CDR3 contains 15 residues. V trimming: 2 bases; J trimming: 5 bases; junction bases outside the gene matches: 8.

The rearrangement links TRBV7-9 to TRBJ1-2; D unclear. In germline, CDR1 is SEHNR, CDR2 FQNEAQ (reference sequence). Trimming left V 8 bases short and J 0 bases short, with 19 bases between. The CDR3 runs 16 residues. CDR3 sequence reads: CASESRTRPANYGYTF. CDR3 sequence (DNA): TGTGCCAGCGAATCCCGGACTCGCCCCGCTAACTATGGCTACACCTTC.

This sequence joins TRBV9 and TRBJ2-7; a possible D gene is TRBD2 (6 bases). Germline CDR1 and CDR2: SGDLS and YYNGEE. The CDR3 has 18 residues. The V end was cut by 0 bases, the J end by 4 bases, with 23 bases between. CDR3 amino acids: CASSVALGAGPQGYEQYF. The CDR3 bases are TGTGCCAGCAGCGTAGCTTTGGGCGCGGGACCGCAAGGATACGAGCAGTACTTC.

The chain combines TRBV7-3 with TRBJ1-2, with TRBD1 matching over 10 bases. The germline V gene has CDR1 SGHTA and CDR2 FQGTGA. This CDR3 spans 18 amino acids. With V trimmed by 0 bases and J by 0 bases, 7 bases remained unmatched. The CDR3 DNA follows: TGTGCCAGCAGCTTAACGGCCGGGACAGGGGAAGCTAACTATGGCTACACCTTC. Translating it yields CASSLTAGTGEANYGYTF.